The present entry profiles one T cell receptor beta chain with its context. The data belong to a study of blood T cell repertoires in COVID-19. Whole-study context: Samples of COVID-19 (acute and convalescent) were obtained from the United States, Italy and Spain. T cells, B-cell-depleted T cells, or PBMCs supplied cDNA or gDNA.

Authors' analysis steps: Amplifying reference gene primers gave estimates of nucleated cell counts. Sequenced by immunoSEQ multiplex PCR; TCRdb stores in-frame clones only, minus some. D and trimming come from the DNA, and the V and J calls and clone size come from that table. Seen here are 13,000 or so clones, just over 90% observed once, and the top ten hold around 15%. Per the germline V gene, CDR1 is MNHEY and CDR2 is SVGAGI. The CDR3 contains 13 residues. Between the trimmed V and J ends, which lost 6 bases and 6 bases, there was a span of 15 bases. V usage is TRBV6-5 and J usage is TRBJ2-7, with D maybe TRBD2 (5 bases). This TCR was sampled from a human donor in a cohort sampled during active COVID-19. The sample comprised peripheral blood. CDR3 protein: CASRPTHEGEQYF. Written as DNA, the CDR3 is TGTGCCAGCAGGCCGACCCACGAGGGCGAGCAGTACTTC.